One sample yielded the 24 T cell receptor beta chains listed below, sequenced in a study of Ad26.COV2.S vaccination and SARS-CoV-2 variants. Method: immunoSEQ multiplex PCR; TCRdb's copy keeps in-frame clones and lacks some. The table shows 400,000 to 500,000 clones, with about 88% occurring only once. Sample treatment: over 15 received Ad26.COV2.S at low or high dose, single or two shots; about five received placebo; per-sample allocation not given. Sampling was performed 63 days after the first vaccine or placebo injection. Sequenced here: peripheral blood, sampled in a trial of Ad26.COV2.S vaccine versus placebo. The receptors here all came from a person between 18 and 65 years old who received the Ad26.COV2.S COVID-19 vaccine or a placebo.

The chain couples TRBV28 to TRBJ2-7; D call uncertain. Looked up from germline, CDR1 is MDHEN and CDR2 is SYDVKM. This CDR3 has 13 residues. V was trimmed by 4 bases and J by 9 bases, leaving 16 bases between them. CDR3 in amino acids: CASSSTRTLGQYF. The DNA of the CDR3 is TGTGCCAGCAGTTCCACAAGGACCTTGGGGCAGTACTTC.

This clone was detected only once. This sequence joins TRBV5-4 and TRBJ2-2; D is unresolved. From germline, CDR1 is SGHNT and CDR2 YYREEE (reference sequence). The CDR3 spans 13 residues. V gave up 2 bases and J gave up 7 bases, with 9 bases separating them. CDR3 sequence (DNA): TGTGCCAGCAGCTTATCCCTCAGCGGGGAGCTGTTTTTT. It encodes CASSLSLSGELFF.

The chain links TRBV6-5 to TRBJ2-2; 8 bases fit TRBD1. The V and J ends lost 6 bases and 7 bases, in that order; junction bases with no gene match: 7. The CDR3 totals 14 residues. Looked up from germline, CDR1 is MNHEY and CDR2 is SVGAGI. CDR3 coding DNA: TGTGCCAGCAGCAGACAGGGGCCGATCGGGGAGCTGTTTTTT. Translating gives CASSRQGPIGELFF.

The rearrangement joins TRBV15 to TRBJ1-4; D remains ambiguous. CDR3 length: 13 amino acids. Looked up from germline, CDR1 is LNHNV and CDR2 is YYDKDF (reference sequence). With 8 bases removed from V and 3 bases from J, the gap between germline ends came to 10 bases. The CDR3 protein is CATLGESNEKLFF. The CDR3, as DNA: TGTGCCACCCTCGGGGAGTCTAATGAAAAACTGTTTTTT.

This clone was found a few times. CDR3 nucleotide sequence: TGTGCCAGCAGCTTAGAGGCCTGGAGGGTGAGGTCTGGGGCCAACGTCCTGACTTTC. It is translated as CASSLEAWRVRSGANVLTF. The chain combines TRBV7-8 with TRBJ2-6; a possible D gene is TRBD2 (6 bases). Germline assignment: CDR1 SGHVS and CDR2 FQNEAQ. Trimming took 1 base from V and 1 from J, leaving 17 bases between them. This CDR3 contains 19 residues.

The chain employs TRBV2 and TRBJ2-1; weak D call: TRBD1 (6 bases). Trimming cost V 5 bases and J 6 bases, with 14 bases left between them. The CDR3 sequence is 14 residues long. Germline V gene sequence: CDR1 SNHLY, CDR2 FYNNEI. CDR3 sequence: CASSPNRVSNEQFF. The CDR3 DNA is TGTGCCAGCAGTCCCAACAGGGTTTCCAATGAGCAGTTCTTC.

This chain links TRBV7-8 with TRBJ2-1; possibly TRBD2 for D (5 bases). The CDR3 is made up of 13 amino acids. CDR1 SGHVS and CDR2 FQNEAQ come from the germline V gene. V was trimmed by 3 bases and J by 7 bases, leaving 10 bases between them. The CDR3 region has the DNA TGTGCCAGCAGCTTGAGGGATTCGAATGAGCAGTTCTTC. Its protein is CASSLRDSNEQFF.

The chain recombines TRBV29-1 with TRBJ2-3; D may be TRBD1 (6 bases). CDR3 length: 14 residues. The V gene lost 4 bases and the J gene lost 4 bases, with 15 bases spanning the gap. The germline V gene encodes CDR1 SQVTM and CDR2 ANQGSEA. In DNA form, the CDR3 reads TGCAGCGTTGTGTGGCAGGGGATCGCAGATACGCAGTATTTT. Translated, it gives CSVVWQGIADTQYF.

This chain links TRBV5-8 with TRBJ2-5; D may be TRBD2 (7 bases). Germline lookup yields CDR1 SGHTS and CDR2 YDEGEE. V lost 0 bases, J lost 3 bases, and 15 bases lay in between. CDR3 length: 16 residues. The CDR3 reads CASSLGRGQIKETQYF. The DNA of the CDR3 is TGTGCCAGCAGCTTGGGGCGGGGGCAGATTAAAGAGACCCAGTACTTC. The full variable domain, rest sourced from reference TRBV5-8 and TRBJ2-5, is EAGVTQSPTHLIKTRGQQATLRCSPISGHTSVYWYQQALGLGLQFLLWYDEGEERNRGNFPPRFSGRQFPNYSSELNVNALELEDSALYLCASSLGRGQIKETQYFGPGTRLLVL.

The J gene is TRBJ2-7, the V gene TRBV27, with TRBD2 identical over 9 bases. The ends lost 8 bases at V and 3 bases at J; junction bases unmatched: 11. Looked up from germline, CDR1 is MNHEY and CDR2 is SMNVEV (reference sequence). The CDR3 has 15 residues. CDR3 region: CASAWGGGEFYEQYF. In nucleotides, the CDR3 is TGTGCCAGCGCCTGGGGCGGGGGGGAGTTCTACGAGCAGTACTTC.

This chain uses TRBV7-3 with TRBJ2-5; D is unclear. The CDR3 is 13 residues long. Germline CDR1 and CDR2: SGHTA and FQGTGA. Trimming took 4 bases from V and 2 from J, leaving 8 bases between them. CDR3: CASSSRNQETQYF. Written as DNA, the CDR3 is TGTGCCAGCAGCTCACGAAATCAAGAGACCCAGTACTTC.

The chain carries TRBV14 and TRBJ2-1; 11 bases line up with TRBD2. The CDR3 loop spans 15 amino acids. The germline CDR1 and CDR2 sequences are SGHDN and FVKESK. Trimming cost V 3 bases and J 6 bases; bases outside gene matches: 4. The CDR3 region is CASSQVSGRGNEQFF. DNA for the CDR3: TGTGCCAGCAGCCAGGTTAGCGGGAGGGGCAATGAGCAGTTCTTC.

This chain's CDR3 is CASSLTGVNQPQHF. CDR3 in DNA: TGTGCCAGCAGTTTAACAGGGGTCAATCAGCCCCAGCATTTT. V gene TRBV6-5 combines with J gene TRBJ1-5; TRBD1 matches 7 bases. V was clipped by 4 bases and J by 3 bases; unmatched bases: 3. The CDR3 consists of 14 residues. Germline CDR1 reads MNHEY; CDR2 reads SVGAGI.

The chain combines TRBV9 with TRBJ2-3, with D perhaps TRBD1 (5 bases). Germline V CDR1 and CDR2: SGDLS, YYNGEE. The CDR3 is made up of 15 amino acids. Trimming pared 4 bases from V and 0 bases from J, leaving 12 bases between. This CDR3 reads CASSPGQTSTDTQYF. The DNA of the CDR3 is TGTGCCAGCAGCCCCGGACAAACTAGCACAGATACGCAGTATTTT.

The J gene is TRBJ2-7, the V gene TRBV28; TRBD2 aligns across 9 bases. In germline, CDR1 is MDHEN, CDR2 SYDVKM. The CDR3 has 15 amino acids. Trimming at V came to 4 bases and at J to 1 base, leaving 5 bases not matched to a gene. The CDR3 loop is CASSSGTSPSYEQYV. The CDR3 coding sequence is TGTGCCAGCAGTTCCGGGACTAGCCCTTCCTACGAGCAGTACGTC.

This rearrangement joins TRBV4-1 to TRBJ1-1; D call uncertain. This CDR3 comprises 12 residues. CDR1 is MGHRA, CDR2 YSYEKL, per germline. With 1 base removed from V and 11 bases from J, the gap between germline ends came to 11 bases. The CDR3 DNA sequence: TGCGCCAGCAGCCAAGGGCCCCAGCACGCTTTCTTT. It translates to CASSQGPQHAFF.

The chain has TRBV6-5 and TRBJ1-1; 9 nucleotides match TRBD1. The junction had 7 bases not matched to a gene; V was cut back by 0 bases and J by 5 bases. The CDR3 extends over 16 amino acids. Germline V CDR1 and CDR2: MNHEY, SVGAGI. CDR3 nucleotide sequence: TGTGCCAGCAGTTACTCGATCCGGGACAGGGCTACTGAAGCTTTCTTT. Translation: CASSYSIRDRATEAFF.

V and J are TRBV10-3 and TRBJ2-3; TRBD2 matches 8 bases. V gave up 8 bases and J gave up 3 bases; unmatched junction bases: 13. Germline loops: CDR1 ENHRY, CDR2 SYGVKD. The CDR3 sequence is 16 residues long. The CDR3 spells CAISNGPGGPTDTQYF. The CDR3 DNA reads as TGTGCCATCTCAAACGGTCCGGGGGGGCCTACAGATACGCAGTATTTT.

V and J are TRBV14 and TRBJ2-2; D unclear. CDR3 length: 14 residues. With 1 base removed from V and 1 base from J, the gap between germline ends came to 4 bases. CDR1 is SGHDN and CDR2 is FVKESK in the germline V gene. The CDR3 bases are TGTGCCAGCAGCCAAGTGTTGAACACCGGGGAGCTGTTTTTT. Amino acids: CASSQVLNTGELFF.

This clone appeared a few times. The gene calls are TRBV7-2 and TRBJ2-5, with no clear D. The germline V gene has CDR1 SGHTA and CDR2 FQGNSA. The CDR3 spans 13 residues. Trimming pared 3 bases from V and 4 bases from J, leaving 9 bases between. This CDR3 is CASSFHRTETQYF. The CDR3 nucleotides are TGTGCCAGCAGCTTCCATAGAACAGAGACCCAGTACTTC.

J is TRBJ1-2 and V is TRBV4-3; D may be TRBD1 (6 bases). Trimming pared 5 bases from V and 1 base from J, leaving 17 bases between. Germline CDR1 and CDR2: LGHNA and YSLEER. The CDR3 covers 16 residues. The DNA of the CDR3 is TGCGCCAGCAGCTTCCGGACCGACAGGTATAACTATGGCTACACCTTC. It specifies CASSFRTDRYNYGYTF.

CDR3 DNA: TGTGCCAGCAGCAATGGGGACGGGTTGAACACTGAAGCTTTCTTT. It translates to CASSNGDGLNTEAFF. The rearrangement uses TRBV5-4 and TRBJ1-1, with a tentative D call TRBD1 (5 bases). V shed 4 bases and J shed 0 bases, with 13 bases lying between them. CDR1 and CDR2 (germline): SGHNT, YYREEE (reference sequence). The CDR3 extends over 15 amino acids. The full variable domain, in which reference TRBV5-4 and TRBJ1-1 provide the parts outside the CDR3, is ETGVTQSPTHLIKTRGQQVTLRCSSQSGHNTVSWYQQALGQGPQFIFQYYREEENGRGNFPPRFSGLQFPNYSSELNVNALELDDSALYLCASSNGDGLNTEAFFGQGTRLTVV.

The rearrangement links TRBV7-6 to TRBJ2-3, with 10 nucleotides matching TRBD2. V was pared by 1 base and J by 3 bases, with 4 bases of the junction left unmatched. The CDR3 covers 16 residues. Germline CDR1 reads SGHVS; CDR2 reads FNYEAQ. CDR3 coding DNA: TGTGCCAGCAGCTTAGGAGCTAGCGGGAGAACAGATACGCAGTATTTT. Translation gives CASSLGASGRTDTQYF.

Here the CDR3 reads CASSPRLAGSPTDTQYF. In nucleotides, the CDR3 is TGTGCCAGCAGTCCACGACTAGCGGGATCCCCCACAGATACGCAGTATTTT. The V call is TRBV27, the J call TRBJ2-3; 11 bases map to TRBD2. V shed 5 bases and J 2 bases; nucleotides not matched to a gene: 9. CDR3 size: 17 residues. Per germline, CDR1 MNHEY and CDR2 SMNVEV (reference sequence).